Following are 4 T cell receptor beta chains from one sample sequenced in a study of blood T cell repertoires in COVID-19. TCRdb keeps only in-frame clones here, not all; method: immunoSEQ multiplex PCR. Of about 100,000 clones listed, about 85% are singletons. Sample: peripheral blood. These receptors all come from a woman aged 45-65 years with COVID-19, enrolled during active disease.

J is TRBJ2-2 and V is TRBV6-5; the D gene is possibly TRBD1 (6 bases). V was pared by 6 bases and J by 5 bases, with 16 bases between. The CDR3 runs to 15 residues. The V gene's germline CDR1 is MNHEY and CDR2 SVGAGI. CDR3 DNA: TGTGCCAGCAGCCGACCAGGGGATCGGACCGGGGAGCTGTTTTTT. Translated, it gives CASSRPGDRTGELFF.

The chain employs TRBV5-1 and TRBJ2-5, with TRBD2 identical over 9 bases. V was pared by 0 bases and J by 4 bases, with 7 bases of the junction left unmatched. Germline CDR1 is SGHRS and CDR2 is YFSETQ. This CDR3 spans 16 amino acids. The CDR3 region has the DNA TGCGCCAGCAGCTTGGGAGCCAGCGGGGGGTTAGAGACCCAGTACTTC. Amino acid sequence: CASSLGASGGLETQYF.

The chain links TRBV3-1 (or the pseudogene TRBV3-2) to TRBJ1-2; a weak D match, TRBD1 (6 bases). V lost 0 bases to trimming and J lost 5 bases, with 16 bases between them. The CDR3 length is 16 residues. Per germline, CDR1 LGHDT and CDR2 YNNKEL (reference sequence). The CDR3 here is CASSQDLTGLMYGYTF. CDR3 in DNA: TGTGCCAGCAGCCAAGATCTGACAGGTCTGATGTATGGCTACACCTTC.

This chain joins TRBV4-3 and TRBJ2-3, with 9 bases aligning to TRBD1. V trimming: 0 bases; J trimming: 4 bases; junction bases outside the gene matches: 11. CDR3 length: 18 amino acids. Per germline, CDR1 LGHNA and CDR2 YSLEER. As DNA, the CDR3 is TGCGCCAGCAGCCAAGAGTGGCGTGGGACAGGGTCAGCAGATACGCAGTATTTT. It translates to CASSQEWRGTGSADTQYF.